The rows below give T cell receptor beta chains drawn from one sample of a study of shared clonotypes between healthy human individuals. Repertoires were generated with immunoSEQ multiplex PCR, while TCRdb's copy carries only in-frame clones and drops some. Altogether under 2,500,000 clones are present, 90% to 96% being singletons, with the ten largest covering roughly 0.13%. The sequencing input was naive CD4+ T cells sorted from blood. Receptor source: a man between 18 and 35 years old in good health. CDR3s include the opening cysteine and the closing phenylalanine or tryptophan. The D gene is left open where the match is weak. Not every row has a clone size; where given, it reads once, few, many or a size class.

TRBJ2-5 - 17 TRBV5-4 TRBD2 CASSLAATSGSTETQYF TGTGCCAGCAGCTTGGCGGCGACTAGCGGGAGTACGGAGACCCAGTACTTC
TRBJ1-2 once 14 TRBV6-5 - CASSLSSSNYGYTF TGTGCCAGCAGTCTCTCCAGTTCTAACTATGGCTACACCTTC
TRBJ2-5 - 15 TRBV5-1 TRBD1 CASSVPGQVEETQYF TGCGCCAGCAGCGTGCCGGGACAGGTTGAGGAGACCCAGTACTTC
TRBJ2-3 - 17 TRBV11-3 TRBD2 CASSPRTSGGRTDTQYF TGTGCCAGCAGCCCCCGGACTAGCGGGGGGCGCACAGATACGCAGTATTTT
TRBJ2-5 once 17 TRBV7-2 TRBD2 CASSSLLAGGLQETQYF TGTGCCAGCAGCTCCTTACTAGCGGGAGGGTTACAAGAGACCCAGTACTTC
TRBJ2-7 - 14 TRBV10-2 TRBD2 CASSGGGRTGEQYF TGCGCCAGCAGTGGGGGCGGGAGAACAGGCGAGCAGTACTTC
TRBJ1-2 once 14 TRBV10-3 TRBD1 CAIATGAPNYGYTF TGTGCCATCGCTACAGGGGCCCCTAACTATGGCTACACCTTC
TRBJ1-5 once 14 TRBV2 - CASSKRRSGQPQHF TGTGCCAGCAGTAAGAGACGATCCGGCCAGCCCCAGCATTTT
TRBJ2-7 - 14 TRBV7-8 TRBD2 CASSLEAGSYEQYF TGTGCCAGCAGCTTAGAAGCGGGATCCTACGAGCAGTACTTC
TRBJ2-5 - 15 TRBV7-2 TRBD2 CASSLRLAGAETQYF TGTGCCAGCAGCTTGCGACTAGCGGGAGCGGAGACCCAGTACTTC
TRBJ2-1 - 15 TRBV7-8 TRBD2 CASSPRASGSGEQFF TGTGCCAGCAGCCCCCGCGCTAGCGGGAGTGGTGAGCAGTTCTTC
TRBJ2-3 - 13 TRBV11-3 - CASSSRGTDTQYF TGTGCCAGCAGCTCCCGGGGCACAGATACGCAGTATTTT
TRBJ2-5 - 13 TRBV6-5 - CASSRQNQETQYF TGTGCCAGCAGTCGACAGAACCAAGAGACCCAGTACTTC
TRBJ2-4 - 12 TRBV30 - CAWSIRGPLQYF TGTGCCTGGAGTATCAGGGGCCCGCTTCAGTACTTC
TRBJ1-1 - 16 TRBV7-9 - CASRPSGYSGNTEAFF TGTGCCAGCAGACCTAGTGGGTATTCTGGTAACACTGAAGCTTTCTTT
TRBJ2-2 - 17 TRBV7-2 - CASCPPGTRGGTGELFF TGTGCCAGCTGCCCTCCGGGGACAAGGGGTGGGACCGGGGAGCTGTTTTTT
TRBJ1-1 - 16 TRBV9 - CASSASGGREDTEAFF TGTGCCAGCAGTGCCTCGGGGGGGCGCGAGGACACTGAAGCTTTCTTT
TRBJ1-4 once 14 TRBV28 - CASSLGGSGQAVFF TGTGCCAGCAGTTTAGGAGGATCGGGCCAGGCGGTGTTTTTT
TRBJ2-2 - 13 TRBV6-6 TRBD1 CASSSGGPGELFF TGTGCCAGCAGCTCAGGGGGTCCCGGGGAGCTGTTTTTT
TRBJ2-1 - 14 TRBV11-2 TRBD1 CASTSKGTDNEQFF TGTGCCAGCACCTCTAAAGGGACAGACAATGAGCAGTTCTTC
TRBJ2-7 - 14 TRBV4-3 - CASSQGRSTYEQYF TGCGCCAGCAGCCAAGGCAGGTCTACCTACGAGCAGTACTTC
TRBJ2-2 - 15 TRBV19 - CASKETTGYTGELFF TGTGCCAGCAAAGAAACCACAGGGTACACCGGGGAGCTGTTTTTT
TRBJ1-1 - 16 TRBV5-1 - CASSRADGLLNTEAFF TGCGCCAGCAGTCGAGCCGACGGGCTTTTGAACACTGAAGCTTTCTTT
TRBJ1-6 few 16 TRBV9 - CASSVEVVPQNSPLHF TGTGCCAGCAGCGTAGAAGTGGTTCCCCAAAATTCACCCCTCCACTTT
TRBJ2-1 - 13 TRBV7-6 - CASSSRPEGEQFF TGTGCCAGCAGCTCCAGACCGGAGGGTGAGCAGTTCTTC
TRBJ2-3 - 15 TRBV19 TRBD1 CASSEAAGGLDTQYF TGTGCCAGTAGTGAAGCGGCAGGGGGTTTGGATACGCAGTATTTT
TRBJ2-1 - 15 TRBV18 TRBD2 CASSSERGGRNEQFF TGTGCCAGCTCAAGTGAGCGGGGGGGCCGAAATGAGCAGTTCTTC
TRBJ1-6 - 13 TRBV4-3 - CASSRSVDSPLHF TGCGCCAGCAGCCGATCGGTAGATTCACCCCTCCACTTT
TRBJ1-1 - 12 TRBV30 - CAWKGVRTEAFF TGTGCCTGGAAGGGGGTAAGAACTGAAGCTTTCTTT
TRBJ2-6 - 17 TRBV14 - CASSPRWGGSGANVLTF TGTGCCAGCAGCCCACGATGGGGCGGCTCTGGGGCCAACGTCCTGACTTTC
TRBJ1-1 - 11 TRBV20-1 - CSATPQVEAFF TGCAGTGCTACCCCACAGGTTGAAGCTTTCTTT
TRBJ2-5 - 11 TRBV7-7 TRBD1 CASSLKGQWYF TGTGCTAGCAGCTTAAAGGGACAGTGGTACTTC
TRBJ1-6 - 14 TRBV7-2 - CASSLERVHSPLHF TGTGCCAGCAGCTTAGAAAGGGTACATTCACCCCTCCACTTT
TRBJ1-5 - 13 TRBV2 - CASTRESNQPQHF TGTGCCAGCACGCGGGAGTCCAATCAGCCCCAGCATTTT
TRBJ2-3 - 14 TRBV7-2 - CASSLGGSQDTQYF TGTGCCAGCAGCTTAGGGGGGAGTCAAGATACGCAGTATTTT
TRBJ2-3 - 15 TRBV6-5 - CASSYSDSRPDTQYF TGTGCCAGCAGTTACTCGGACTCCCGGCCAGATACGCAGTATTTT
TRBJ1-1 - 16 TRBV7-3 - CASSPTGLGGGTEAFF TGTGCCAGCAGCCCCACAGGGCTCGGTGGTGGCACTGAAGCTTTCTTT
TRBJ2-5 - 14 TRBV15 - CATSREDTPETQYF TGTGCCACCAGCAGGGAAGACACCCCAGAGACCCAGTACTTC
TRBJ1-1 - 13 TRBV10-3 - CAINQGIGTEAFF TGTGCCATCAACCAGGGTATCGGCACTGAAGCTTTCTTT
TRBJ1-2 - 12 TRBV19 - CASSIQLYGYTF TGTGCCAGTAGTATACAGCTCTATGGCTACACCTTC
TRBJ1-4 - 17 TRBV28 - CASSLGGTPVPNEKLFF TGTGCCAGCAGCTTAGGGGGGACTCCCGTTCCGAATGAAAAACTGTTTTTT
TRBJ1-2 - 15 TRBV11-2 - CASSLDRGVNYGYTF TGTGCCAGCAGCTTAGATCGGGGGGTAAACTATGGCTACACCTTC
TRBJ1-3 - 14 TRBV5-1 - CASSSGALGNTIYF TGCGCCAGCAGCTCTGGGGCTCTCGGAAACACCATATATTTT
TRBJ2-5 - 13 TRBV5-1 - CASSAGVGETQYF TGCGCCAGCAGCGCAGGGGTAGGAGAGACCCAGTACTTC
TRBJ1-4 - 15 TRBV28 - CASRTPQGSNEKLFF TGTGCCAGCAGAACCCCTCAGGGGTCTAATGAAAAACTGTTTTTT